Presented here are 12 T cell receptor beta chains from one specimen sequenced in a study of memory CD4+ T cells and cytomegalovirus serostatus. TCRdb's copy holds only in-frame clones and misses some; the assay was immunoSEQ multiplex PCR. The sample gives fewer than 50,000 clones, around three quarters of which show up once; 1% to 1.3% is in the top ten. Single viable CD3+CD4+CD8-CD45RO+ cells were sorted as the memory CD4+ T cells. Material: memory CD4+ T cells from blood. The receptor source for this set is an adult in good health and CMV-seronegative.

This sequence joins TRBV6-5 and TRBJ2-5; TRBD1 aligns across 8 bases. In germline, CDR1 is MNHEY, CDR2 SVGAGI. The CDR3 sequence is 12 residues long. Unmatched junction bases numbered 1, after V lost 6 bases and J lost 4 bases. The DNA for the CDR3 is TGTGCCAGCAGGGACAGGGTAGAGACCCAGTACTTC. Its translation is CASRDRVETQYF.

The table lists this clone with a count of one. The chain joins TRBV18 to TRBJ2-7, with D unclear. Germline CDR1 KGHSH, CDR2 LQKENI. The CDR3 is 13 amino acids. The germline V and J ends were trimmed by 0 bases and 1 base, with 4 bases remaining between them. The CDR3 coding sequence is TGTGCCAGCTCACCACCGGTGTCCTACGAGCAGTACTTC. Protein: CASSPPVSYEQYF.

The J gene is TRBJ1-5, the V gene TRBV6-5, with D possibly TRBD1 on 5 matching bases. Germline values: CDR1 MNHEY, CDR2 SVGAGI. The CDR3 extends over 15 amino acids. With 6 bases removed from V and 3 bases from J, the gap between germline ends came to 15 bases. CDR3 bases: TGTGCCAGCAGCCCCGTGACAGCCGACAATCAGCCCCAGCATTTT. It is translated as CASSPVTADNQPQHF.

The chain combines TRBV18 with TRBJ1-1; the match to TRBD1 covers 7 bases. Per germline, CDR1 KGHSH and CDR2 LQKENI. The CDR3 is 15 amino acids. V was pared by 5 bases and J by 3 bases, with 9 bases of the junction left unmatched. DNA of the CDR3: TGTGCCAGCTCAGGGAACCAGGGGGTAGACACTGAAGCTTTCTTT. Translated, it gives CASSGNQGVDTEAFF.

V usage is TRBV6-1 and J usage is TRBJ2-1; a weak D match, TRBD1 (6 bases). The V gene lost 6 bases and the J gene lost 3 bases, with 9 bases spanning the gap. This CDR3 has 13 amino acids. Germline V gene data show CDR1 as MNHNS and CDR2 as SASEGT. CDR3 nucleotide sequence: TGTGCCAGCAGGAAGACAGGCTACAATGAGCAGTTCTTC. As protein: CASRKTGYNEQFF.

The genes are TRBV7-9 and TRBJ2-7; D perhaps matches TRBD1 (5 bases). Trimming took off 7 bases at V and 0 bases at J, with 16 bases between the two ends. From germline, CDR1 is SEHNR and CDR2 FQNEAQ (reference sequence). The CDR3 loop spans 15 amino acids. DNA of the CDR3: TGTGCCAGCACTAAGGGGCAGCCAAGCTCCTACGAGCAGTACTTC. This translates into CASTKGQPSSYEQYF. The full variable domain, its missing parts supplied by reference TRBV7-9 and TRBJ2-7, is DTGVSQNPRHKITKRGQNVTFRCDPISEHNRLYWYRQTLGQGPEFLTYFQNEAQLEKSRLLSDRFSAERPKGSFSTLEIQRTEQGDSAMYLCASTKGQPSSYEQYFGPGTRLTVT.

The J gene is TRBJ1-3, the V gene TRBV6-6; D uncertain. With 6 bases removed from V and 2 bases from J, the gap between germline ends came to 8 bases. CDR1 is MNHNY, CDR2 SVGAGI, per germline (reference sequence). The CDR3 spans 13 residues. CDR3 coding DNA: TGTGCCAGCAGGCCCGGGCCTGGAAACACCATATATTTT. Translating gives CASRPGPGNTIYF.

This CDR3 reads CASSLGIGTRPNEQFF. Written as DNA, the CDR3 is TGTGCCAGCAGCTTAGGTATCGGGACTAGGCCCAATGAGCAGTTCTTC. The rearrangement joins TRBV7-9 to TRBJ2-1; 8 bases are shared with TRBD2. Trimming at V came to 1 base and at J to 6 bases, leaving 8 bases not matched to a gene. This CDR3 is 16 amino acids long. CDR1 and CDR2 from the germline V gene are SEHNR and FQNEAQ (reference sequence).

This clone was picked up one time. This chain uses TRBV6-5 with TRBJ1-1; no firm D call. The V end was cut by 2 bases, the J end by 1 base, with 14 bases between. The CDR3 is made up of 16 amino acids. CDR1 and CDR2 (germline): MNHEY, SVGAGI. The CDR3 DNA is TGTGCCAGCAGTTACGGTTCTGGCATAGCGAACACTGAAGCTTTCTTT. Amino acid sequence: CASSYGSGIANTEAFF.

The V call is TRBV12-5, the J call TRBJ2-1, with 7 bases aligning to TRBD2. The CDR3 runs 14 residues. The V gene end was trimmed by 1 base and the J gene end by 16 bases; junction bases not matched to a gene: 13. Germline CDR1 reads LGHNT; CDR2 reads FRNRAP. As DNA, the CDR3 is TGTGCTAGTGGTTTGGCAGGTGGGGGGGGAAGGTTTTTCTTC. This sequence encodes CASGLAGGGGRFFF.

The J gene is TRBJ1-2, the V gene TRBV19; 11 nucleotides line up with TRBD1. This CDR3 region has 14 residues. CDR1 is LNHDA, CDR2 SQIVND, per germline (reference sequence). The V segment lost 5 bases and the J segment 7 bases; nucleotides outside the gene matches: 6. Written as DNA, the CDR3 is TGTGCCAGTAGTCGAGGACAGGGGGCGACTGGCTACACCTTC. This translates into CASSRGQGATGYTF. The complete variable domain, with remaining parts taken from reference TRBV19 and TRBJ1-2, reads DGGITQSPKYLFRKEGQNVTLSCEQNLNHDAMYWYRQDPGQGLRLIYYSQIVNDFQKGDIAEGYSVSREKKESFPLTVTSAQKNPTAFYLCASSRGQGATGYTFGSGTRLTVV.

The chain recombines TRBV7-3 with TRBJ2-3, with 9 bases aligning to TRBD2. V lost 5 bases to trimming and J lost 1 base; unmatched junction nucleotides: 4. This CDR3 has 15 amino acids. Germline V gives CDR1 SGHTA, CDR2 FQGTGA. CDR3 residues: CASSLIAGGTDTQYF. The CDR3 nucleotides are TGTGCCAGCAGCCTAATAGCGGGAGGCACAGATACGCAGTATTTT.